This record concerns one T cell receptor beta chain sequence. Residents of approximately 25 US areas, aged about 18 to 100 years, made up the participants. The data originate from a study of blood T cell repertoires in COVID-19. Study overall: COVID-19 samples, acute and convalescent, were from the United States, Italy and Spain. PBMCs, B-cell-depleted T cells, or T cells were the source of the cDNA or gDNA that made up the material.

The method was immunoSEQ multiplex PCR; TCRdb's version includes in-frame clones alone and lacks a portion of them. The sample contains around 380,000 clones, roughly 86% of which appear only once. This CDR3 region has 16 residues. Germline loops: CDR1 LNHDA, CDR2 SQIVND (reference sequence). V lost 10 bases to trimming and J lost 5 bases; unmatched junction nucleotides: 19. The source material was PBMCs or T cells enriched from blood (not recorded which). This chain connects TRBV19 to TRBJ1-2; 7 bases align to TRBD1. The clonotype comes from a man younger than 45 who had recovered from COVID-19. This chain's CDR3 is CATSFQGTTGLYGYTF. CDR3 DNA sequence: TGTGCCACCTCTTTTCAGGGGACGACAGGGCTGTATGGCTACACCTTC.